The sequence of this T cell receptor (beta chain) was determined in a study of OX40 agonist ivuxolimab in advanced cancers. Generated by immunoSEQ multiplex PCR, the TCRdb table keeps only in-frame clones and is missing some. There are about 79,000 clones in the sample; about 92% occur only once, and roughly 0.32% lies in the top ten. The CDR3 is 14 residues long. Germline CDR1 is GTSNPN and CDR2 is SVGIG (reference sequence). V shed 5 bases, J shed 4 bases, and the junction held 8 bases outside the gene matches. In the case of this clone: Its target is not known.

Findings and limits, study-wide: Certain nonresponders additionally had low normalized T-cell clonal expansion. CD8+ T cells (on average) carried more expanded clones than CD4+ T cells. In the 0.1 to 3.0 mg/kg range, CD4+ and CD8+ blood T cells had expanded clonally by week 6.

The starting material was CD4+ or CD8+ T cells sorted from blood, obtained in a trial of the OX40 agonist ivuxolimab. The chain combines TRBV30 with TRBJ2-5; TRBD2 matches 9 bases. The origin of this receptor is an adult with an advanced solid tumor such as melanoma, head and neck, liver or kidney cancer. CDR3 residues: CAWGAGGRTETQYF. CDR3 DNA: TGTGCCTGGGGAGCGGGGGGCCGTACAGAGACCCAGTACTTC.